A single sample gave rise to the 21 T cell receptor beta chains below, sequenced in a study of control samples from healthy donors and cancer patients (dated by TCRdb to 2020 to 2022). Receptor libraries were prepared by the immunoSEQ multiplex PCR assay. In TCRdb, the immuneACCESS table is reduced to in-frame sequences with V and J assigned. These tables do not hold every clone; where another copy was compared, an unresolved V gene accounts for under half, and the others remain unexplained. Counted in this sample were about 410,000 clones; 75% to 95% of them appeared once. Together, the top ten hold around 6.5% of the sample. Sequencing was done on a sample of PBMCs. Receptors were obtained from a man aged 40-55 years with head and neck cancer.

The chain is built from TRBV6-5 and TRBJ2-7, with D possibly being TRBD1 (5 bases). The V end lost 5 bases, the J end lost 3 bases, and 17 bases lay between the germline ends. CDR3 length: 15 amino acids. The germline V gene has CDR1 MNHEY and CDR2 SVGAGI. CDR3 region: CASSPEPGSYYEQYF. In DNA, the CDR3 is TGTGCCAGCAGTCCTGAGCCAGGGTCTTACTACGAGCAGTACTTC.

J is TRBJ2-1 and V is TRBV7-3; D is unclear. The CDR3 length is 16 residues. Germline lookup yields CDR1 SGHTA and CDR2 FQGTGA. Trimming pared 5 bases from V and 5 bases from J, leaving 19 bases between. This chain's CDR3 is CASSAMTNPDHNEQFF. CDR3 nucleotide sequence: TGTGCCAGCAGCGCAATGACCAATCCTGATCACAATGAGCAGTTCTTC. The full variable domain, completed using reference TRBV7-3 and TRBJ2-1, is GAGVSQTPSNKVTEKGKYVELRCDPISGHTALYWYRQSLGQGPEFLIYFQGTGAADDSGLPNDRFFAVRPEGSVSTLKIQRTERGDSAVYLCASSAMTNPDHNEQFFGPGTRLTVL.

The rearrangement links TRBV28 to TRBJ2-2; 11 bases line up with TRBD2. CDR3 length: 19 residues. V shed 8 bases and J 6 bases; nucleotides not matched to a gene: 20. Looked up from germline, CDR1 is MDHEN and CDR2 is SYDVKM. The CDR3 DNA follows: TGTGCCAGCCAGTCCCCCCGGGCTAGCGGGAGGTATGGCGCCGGGGAGCTGTTTTTT. Translating it yields CASQSPRASGRYGAGELFF. The full variable domain, with the rest looked up from reference TRBV28 and TRBJ2-2, is DVKVTQSSRYLVKRTGEKVFLECVQDMDHENMFWYRQDPGLGLRLIYFSYDVKMKEKGDIPEGYSVSREKKERFSLILESASTNQTSMYLCASQSPRASGRYGAGELFFGEGSRLTVL.

This chain links TRBV9 with TRBJ2-5; D unclear. V was clipped by 0 bases and J by 2 bases, with 8 bases between them. CDR3 size: 14 residues. The germline gives CDR1 SGDLS, CDR2 YYNGEE. The CDR3 loop reads CASSVGYGQETQYF. The CDR3, as DNA: TGTGCCAGCAGCGTAGGGTATGGGCAAGAGACCCAGTACTTC.

The chain recombines TRBV11-3 with TRBJ2-1; 8 nucleotides match TRBD2. V lost 1 base and J lost 3; bases outside the gene matches: 5. The CDR3 spans 16 residues. Germline loops: CDR1 SGHNT, CDR2 YENEEA. The CDR3 protein is CASSLGRTSSYNEQFF. The CDR3 DNA follows: TGTGCCAGCAGCTTAGGCCGGACTAGCAGCTACAATGAGCAGTTCTTC.

The gene calls are TRBV4-2 and TRBJ2-3, with TRBD2 as a possible D gene (6 bases). The ends were cut back, 4 bases at V and 1 base at J, with 15 bases in the middle. Germline CDR1 LGHNA, CDR2 YNFKEQ. The CDR3 totals 16 residues. The CDR3 protein is CASSPEPGGGTDTQYF. DNA for the CDR3: TGTGCCAGCAGCCCCGAGCCGGGCGGGGGCACAGATACGCAGTATTTT.

The V call is TRBV18, the J call TRBJ1-2; TRBD1 matches at 7 bases. This CDR3 has 12 residues. After removal of 4 bases from V and 6 bases from J, the junction contained 2 bases not matched to a gene. Germline CDR1 reads KGHSH; CDR2 reads LQKENI. The CDR3 spells CASSHGQDGYTF. The DNA of the CDR3 is TGTGCCAGCTCACACGGACAGGATGGCTACACCTTC.

The chain uses TRBV5-4 and TRBJ2-7; D may match TRBD1 or TRBD2 (5 bases each). Trimming left V 5 bases short and J 6 bases short, with 15 bases between. The CDR3 runs to 13 residues. Germline lookup yields CDR1 SGHNT and CDR2 YYREEE (reference sequence). This CDR3 reads CASRDTFGGEQYF. CDR3 DNA sequence: TGTGCCAGCAGGGACACCTTTGGGGGCGAGCAGTACTTC.

The rearrangement uses TRBV29-1 and TRBJ2-3; D uncertain. CDR1 and CDR2 from the germline V gene are SQVTM and ANQGSEA. V gave up 0 bases and J gave up 1 base, with 2 bases separating them. The CDR3 is made up of 12 amino acids. CDR3 coding DNA: TGCAGCGTTGAAGACGGCACAGATACGCAGTATTTT. Translated, it gives CSVEDGTDTQYF.

J is TRBJ1-5 and V is TRBV11-3; 7 bases agree with TRBD1. V lost 5 bases and J lost 5; bases outside the gene matches: 9. The germline V gene has CDR1 SGHNT and CDR2 YENEEA. The CDR3 is 15 residues long. Here the CDR3 DNA reads TGTGCCAGCAGCATTTACAGGGGACGGTATCAGCCCCAGCATTTT. Protein product: CASSIYRGRYQPQHF.

V and J are TRBV19 and TRBJ1-5; tentative D call: TRBD1 (5 bases). Trimming removed 3 bases from V and 0 bases from J, with 15 bases in between. The CDR3 covers 17 residues. Germline-derived CDR1 and CDR2 are LNHDA and SQIVND (reference sequence). CDR3 in DNA: TGTGCCAGTAGTATTGCGGGACCTCGGGATAGCAATCAGCCCCAGCATTTT. Its protein is CASSIAGPRDSNQPQHF.

This rearrangement joins TRBV2 to TRBJ1-2, with D hard to call. The CDR3 length is 13 residues. The V and J ends lost 1 base and 4 bases respectively, with 7 bases between them. CDR1 is SNHLY, CDR2 FYNNEI, per germline. CDR3 sequence reads: CASSEEVGYGYTF. The CDR3 DNA reads as TGTGCCAGCAGTGAAGAGGTGGGCTATGGCTACACCTTC.

The J gene is TRBJ2-5, the V gene TRBV28; tentative D call: TRBD2 (6 bases). Germline CDR1 and CDR2: MDHEN and SYDVKM. V shed 6 bases and J shed 3 bases, with 11 bases lying between them. The length of the CDR3 is 13 residues. The CDR3 bases are TGTGCCAGCAGGACTCCGGGGGAAGAGACCCAGTACTTC. Protein: CASRTPGEETQYF. Full variable domain (missing parts from reference TRBV28 and TRBJ2-5): DVKVTQSSRYLVKRTGEKVFLECVQDMDHENMFWYRQDPGLGLRLIYFSYDVKMKEKGDIPEGYSVSREKKERFSLILESASTNQTSMYLCASRTPGEETQYFGPGTRLLVL.

The chain has TRBV5-1 and TRBJ1-6; D is undetermined. V was clipped by 5 bases and J by 9 bases, with 15 bases between them. Germline lookup yields CDR1 SGHRS and CDR2 YFSETQ. There are 14 residues in the CDR3. The chain's CDR3 is CASSVQGDASPLHF. The CDR3 DNA follows: TGCGCCAGCAGTGTCCAAGGAGACGCTTCACCCCTCCACTTT.

V gene TRBV3-1 (or the pseudogene TRBV3-2) combines with J gene TRBJ2-2, with D possibly being TRBD1 (6 bases). Germline CDR1 reads LGHDT; CDR2 reads YNNKEL (reference sequence). V dropped 1 base and J dropped 6 bases, with 12 bases sitting between them. The CDR3 is made up of 15 amino acids. CDR3 sequence (DNA): TGTGCCAGCAGCCAAGTTCAACAGGGCGCCGGGGAGCTGTTTTTT. The encoded protein is CASSQVQQGAGELFF.

V gene TRBV6-5 combines with J gene TRBJ1-5; no definite D call. The CDR3 is made up of 15 amino acids. Between the trimmed V and J ends, which lost 6 bases and 0 bases, there was a span of 12 bases. Looked up from germline, CDR1 is MNHEY and CDR2 is SVGAGI. The CDR3 spells CASRSREFSNQPQHF. CDR3 in DNA: TGTGCCAGCAGAAGTAGGGAGTTTAGCAATCAGCCCCAGCATTTT.

The CDR3 protein is CASRRTGDGNTIYF. CDR3 DNA: TGTGCCAGCAGACGGACAGGGGATGGAAACACCATATATTTT. The chain carries TRBV6-5 and TRBJ1-3; TRBD1 aligns across 9 bases. Germline V gives CDR1 MNHEY, CDR2 SVGAGI. The CDR3 extends over 14 amino acids. The junction had 3 bases not matched to a gene; V was cut back by 6 bases and J by 3 bases.

The chain combines TRBV15 with TRBJ1-2, with D unclear. Germline CDR1 and CDR2: LNHNV and YYDKDF (reference sequence). The V end was cut by 5 bases, the J end by 2 bases, with 9 bases between. The CDR3 totals 13 residues. In nucleotides, the CDR3 is TGTGCCACCAGCCCTGGACGGAACTATGGCTACACCTTC. This translates into CATSPGRNYGYTF.

The J gene is TRBJ2-3, the V gene TRBV11-2; the match to TRBD2 covers 9 bases. The CDR3 has 18 residues. Unmatched junction bases numbered 10, after V lost 1 base and J lost 2 bases. Looked up from germline, CDR1 is SGHAT and CDR2 is FQNNGV. The CDR3 spells CASSLGRVAGEITDTQYF. The DNA for the CDR3 is TGTGCCAGCAGCTTAGGCCGGGTAGCGGGGGAGATCACAGATACGCAGTATTTT.

The chain couples TRBV6-2 or TRBV6-3 to TRBJ1-1; no firm D call. The CDR3 has 14 amino acids. Germline lookup yields CDR1 MNHEY and CDR2 SVGEGT. The germline V and J ends were trimmed by 0 bases and 1 base, with 6 bases remaining between them. CDR3 residues: CASSYSLANTEAFF. The CDR3 DNA is TGTGCCAGCAGTTACTCTTTAGCGAACACTGAAGCTTTCTTT.

This clone has more than one count but fewer than ten. This rearrangement joins TRBV10-3 to TRBJ2-7; 12 bases align to TRBD1. The ends lost 8 bases at V and 7 bases at J; junction bases unmatched: 6. The CDR3 has 13 amino acids. CDR1 is ENHRY, CDR2 SYGVKD, per germline. The CDR3 DNA reads TGTGCCATCGGCGGGACAGGGGGCGGAGAGCAGTACTTC. It yields the protein CAIGGTGGGEQYF.